The 23 T cell receptor beta chains in this list originate from one sample, sequenced in a study of T cells in Graves' hyperthyroidism and ophthalmopathy. TCR beta CDR3 regions were amplified from RNA transcripts. During a first-round RT-PCR of the TCR CDR3, the HTBI primer set was used. TCRdb itself ran the multiplex PCR reads through MiXCR, one entry per CDR3 protein. The sample carries 350,000 to 450,000 distinct CDR3 sequences, 11% to 15% recorded once. Sequencing was done on a sample of blood. The receptors here all came from a woman between 55 and 75 years old with Graves' hyperthyroidism.

On this clonotype: A much larger clone differs from this one at a single base, so this may be a read error. The V gene is TRBV30, the J gene TRBJ2-7; TRBD2 might be the D (6 bases). CDR1 is GTSNPN, CDR2 SVGIG, per germline (reference sequence). The CDR3 totals 15 residues. CDR3 coding DNA: TGTGCCTGGAGTATAACCCCGGGACTCGCCTACGAGCGGTACTTC. Protein product: CAWSITPGLAYERYF.

This clonotype was counted ten times or more. The chain links TRBV28 to TRBJ2-7; 8 bases agree with TRBD1. After removal of 5 bases from V and 6 bases from J, the junction contained 9 bases not matched to a gene. This CDR3 comprises 14 residues. Germline V CDR1 and CDR2: MDHEN, SYDVKM. The CDR3 spells CASSPGQAGFEQYF. In DNA form, the CDR3 reads TGTGCCAGCAGTCCGGGACAGGCTGGGTTCGAGCAGTACTTC.

This clonotype has more than one count but fewer than ten. The chain links TRBV15 to TRBJ2-3; 9 bases are a match to TRBD2. Germline-derived CDR1 and CDR2 are LNHNV and YYDKDF (reference sequence). The V segment lost 0 bases and the J segment 2 bases; nucleotides outside the gene matches: 15. The CDR3 is made up of 20 amino acids. The CDR3 region has the DNA TGTGCCACCAGCAGAGATTCCCACCTCCGACTAGCGGTTTACACAGATACGCAGTATTTT. Translating gives CATSRDSHLRLAVYTDTQYF.

This clonotype was detected ten times or more. J is TRBJ1-1 and V is TRBV5-1; D remains unclear. The ends were cut back, 3 bases at V and 3 bases at J, with 9 bases in the middle. Germline loops: CDR1 SGHRS, CDR2 YFSETQ. This CDR3 region has 13 residues. CDR3 residues: CASSWALYTEAFF. The CDR3 bases are TGCGCCAGCAGCTGGGCCCTCTACACTGAAGCTTTCTTT.

This clonotype was found many times. DNA for the CDR3: TGCAGTGCGGAGGGGGGGAACGAGCAGTACTTC. Protein: CSAEGGNEQYF. The J gene is TRBJ2-7, the V gene TRBV20-1; D might be TRBD2 (7 bases). The CDR3 consists of 11 residues. Germline V CDR1 and CDR2: DFQATT, SNEGSKA (reference sequence). V lost 6 bases to trimming and J lost 5 bases, with 11 bases between them.

In this sample, this clonotype turned up once. This chain connects TRBV9 to TRBJ1-3, with no clear D. The V gene lost 0 bases and the J gene lost 2 bases, with 9 bases spanning the gap. In germline, CDR1 is SGDLS, CDR2 YYNGEE. The CDR3 sequence is 15 residues long. CDR3 DNA: TGTGCCAGCAGCGTAGAAACAGTCCCTGGAAACACCATATATTTT. Translating gives CASSVETVPGNTIYF.

The table lists this clonotype with many counts. The chain employs TRBV20-1 and TRBJ2-5; no clear D gene. CDR3 length: 13 amino acids. Trimming pared 6 bases from V and 0 bases from J, leaving 11 bases between. Germline V lookup: CDR1 DFQATT, CDR2 SNEGSKA (reference sequence). As DNA, the CDR3 is TGCAGTGCATCCCCCGGAAACCAAGAGACCCAGTACTTC. It is translated as CSASPGNQETQYF.

This clonotype was picked up many times. The chain couples TRBV3-1 to TRBJ1-2; 8 bases are shared with TRBD1. Germline values: CDR1 LGHDT, CDR2 YNNKEL (reference sequence). V trimming: 4 bases; J trimming: 3 bases; junction bases outside the gene matches: 4. The CDR3 runs to 14 residues. As DNA, the CDR3 is TGTGCCAGCAGCCCCGGACAGGGCCACTATGGCTACACCTTC. This encodes CASSPGQGHYGYTF.

This clonotype was detected ten times or more. The chain combines TRBV20-1 with TRBJ2-1, with a weak D call TRBD2 (5 bases). Germline V lookup: CDR1 DFQATT, CDR2 SNEGSKA (reference sequence). With 3 bases removed from V and 5 bases from J, the gap between germline ends came to 17 bases. This CDR3 is 15 amino acids long. CDR3 DNA: TGCAGTGCTAGCACACAGCACGAGCGGAACAATGAGCAGTTCTTC. It codes for CSASTQHERNNEQFF.

The chain links TRBV7-2 to TRBJ1-2, with D unresolved. Germline lookup yields CDR1 SGHTA and CDR2 FQGNSA. The CDR3 length is 16 residues. Trimming shortened V by 1 base and J by 4 bases, and 16 bases separated the two germline ends. The CDR3 is CASSLGTRFWAYGYTF. Here the CDR3 DNA reads TGTGCCAGCAGCTTAGGGACCAGATTTTGGGCCTATGGCTACACCTTC.

This clonotype occurred many times. The chain carries TRBV29-1 and TRBJ2-7, with 7 bases aligning to TRBD2. The junction had 8 bases not matched to a gene; V was cut back by 2 bases and J by 4 bases. Germline CDR1 is SQVTM and CDR2 is ANQGSEA. CDR3 length: 14 residues. The CDR3: CSVENRGSGYEQYF. The CDR3 coding sequence is TGCAGCGTTGAAAATCGCGGGAGCGGGTACGAGCAGTACTTC.

This clonotype turned up a few times. The chain links TRBV5-1 to TRBJ2-7, with D tentatively TRBD1 (6 bases). Germline-derived CDR1 and CDR2 are SGHRS and YFSETQ. The CDR3 is 14 residues long. V lost 4 bases and J 5 bases, leaving 16 bases between the germline ends. The CDR3 sequence is CASSLTGVDHEQYF. The CDR3 DNA reads TGCGCCAGCAGCCTGACAGGAGTTGACCACGAGCAGTACTTC.

In its sample, this clonotype was seen many times. The V call is TRBV20-1, the J call TRBJ2-3; D possibly corresponds to TRBD1 (7 bases). Trimming stripped 5 bases from V and 3 bases from J, with 15 bases between. The germline gives CDR1 DFQATT, CDR2 SNEGSKA (reference sequence). The CDR3 contains 14 residues. The CDR3 DNA follows: TGCAGTGCTCCTACACAGGGGACTACAGATACGCAGTATTTT. Translation gives CSAPTQGTTDTQYF.

This clonotype came up a few times. The rearrangement uses TRBV6-5 and TRBJ2-7; D is possibly TRBD2 (5 bases). Germline V gene data show CDR1 as MNHEY and CDR2 as SVGAGI. Trimming stripped 2 bases from V and 3 bases from J, with 11 bases between. This CDR3 region has 14 residues. The CDR3 here is CASSYERFGYEQYF. DNA for the CDR3: TGTGCCAGCAGTTACGAGCGGTTTGGCTACGAGCAGTACTTC.

This clonotype occurred many times. CDR3 loop: CATSDLRQGGETQYF. The CDR3 coding sequence is TGTGCCACCAGTGATTTGCGACAGGGTGGGGAGACCCAGTACTTC. The chain has TRBV24-1 and TRBJ2-5; 7 bases fit TRBD1. CDR1 and CDR2 (germline): KGHDR, SFDVKD. Trimming removed 0 bases from V and 5 bases from J; junction bases left unmatched: 5. The CDR3 is 15 amino acids.

There are many counts of this clonotype. The chain recombines TRBV18 with TRBJ2-5, with D uncertain. Trimming removed 5 bases at V and 0 bases at J, with 4 bases between. Germline CDR1 KGHSH, CDR2 LQKENI. This CDR3 has 12 residues. CDR3 in amino acids: CASSTNQETQYF. The CDR3 bases are TGTGCCAGCTCAACCAACCAAGAGACCCAGTACTTC. Supplemented by reference TRBV18 and TRBJ2-5, the full variable domain reads NAGVMQNPRHLVRRRGQEARLRCSPMKGHSHVYWYRQLPEEGLKFMVYLQKENIIDESGMPKERFSAEFPKEGPSILRIQQVVRGDSAAYFCASSTNQETQYFGPGTRLLVL.

This clonotype was recorded many times. The genes are TRBV7-3 and TRBJ2-1, with 12 bases matching TRBD2. The CDR3 sequence is 16 residues long. Germline CDR1 and CDR2: SGHTA and FQGTGA. V dropped 1 base and J dropped 7; count of bases not matched to a gene: 5. CDR3 protein: CASSLSLAGGRNEQFF. For the CDR3, the DNA is TGTGCCAGCAGCTTAAGCCTAGCGGGAGGGAGGAATGAGCAGTTCTTC. The variable domain in full, with the rest retrieved from reference TRBV7-3 and TRBJ2-1, is GAGVSQTPSNKVTEKGKYVELRCDPISGHTALYWYRQSLGQGPEFLIYFQGTGAADDSGLPNDRFFAVRPEGSVSTLKIQRTERGDSAVYLCASSLSLAGGRNEQFFGPGTRLTVL.

This clonotype has at least ten counts. V gene TRBV20-1 combines with J gene TRBJ1-1; 7 nucleotides line up with TRBD1. CDR1 is DFQATT, CDR2 SNEGSKA, per germline (reference sequence). With 0 bases clipped from V and 2 bases from J, the junction kept 9 bases outside the gene matches. The CDR3 length is 16 residues. This CDR3 is CSARDNRGGPNTEAFF. The CDR3 DNA sequence: TGCAGTGCTAGAGATAATCGAGGGGGCCCAAACACTGAAGCTTTCTTT.

The chain recombines TRBV9 with TRBJ2-3; 16 bases are a match to TRBD2. The CDR3 has 15 amino acids. Germline CDR1 SGDLS, CDR2 YYNGEE. J was trimmed by 8 bases and V by 4 bases; bases with no gene match: 4. The CDR3 loop reads CASSPGLAGGGTQYF. The DNA of the CDR3 is TGTGCCAGCAGCCCGGGACTAGCGGGAGGGGGTACGCAGTATTTT.

A word on this clonotype: A much larger clone differs from this one at a single base, so this may be a read error. The rearrangement uses TRBV30 and TRBJ2-2; D is perhaps TRBD2 (6 bases). The length of the CDR3 is 13 residues. Germline lookup yields CDR1 GTSNPN and CDR2 SVGIG (reference sequence). Trimming removed 5 bases from V and 0 bases from J, with 7 bases in between. The CDR3 DNA reads TGTGCCTGGGGGGAGGCGAACACCGGGGAGCTGTTTTTT. Translation gives CAWGEANTGELFF.

This clonotype was seen repeatedly, ten times or more. The CDR3, as DNA: TGTGCCAGCAGTTCCCCCGCAGGGGGAACTTACAATGAGCAGTTCTTC. Its protein product is CASSSPAGGTYNEQFF. The rearrangement uses TRBV28 and TRBJ2-1, with TRBD1 matching over 7 bases. Germline V gene sequence: CDR1 MDHEN, CDR2 SYDVKM. V lost 4 bases and J lost 4; bases outside the gene matches: 10. The CDR3 runs 16 residues.

This clonotype appeared a few times. The chain has TRBV27 and TRBJ2-3, with 9 bases identical to TRBD2. CDR1 MNHEY and CDR2 SMNVEV come from the germline V gene (reference sequence). There are 16 residues in the CDR3. The trim removed 5 bases at V and 4 bases at J, leaving 10 bases unmatched. The CDR3 sequence is CASSSLAGWGPDTQYF. The CDR3 region has the DNA TGTGCCAGCAGTAGCCTAGCGGGATGGGGCCCAGATACGCAGTATTTT.

This clonotype was observed at least ten times. This chain links TRBV30 with TRBJ1-2; possible D gene TRBD1, 6 bases. V was pared by 4 bases and J by 8 bases, with 20 bases between. The germline V gene encodes CDR1 GTSNPN and CDR2 SVGIG (reference sequence). The CDR3 has 14 residues. The CDR3 DNA follows: TGTGCCTGGAAACGGGCGGGGGCCGGAGAGGGCTACACCTTC. Protein sequence: CAWKRAGAGEGYTF.